This T cell receptor (beta chain) emerged from a study of blood T cell repertoires in COVID-19 (dated by TCRdb to about 2020). For the wider study: Collaborator samples came from the United States, Italy and Spain and covered acute and convalescent phases of COVID-19. Samples came from the ongoing ImmuneRACE study (first 160 participants) plus 1,254 subjects from 6 global collaborators. The dataset comprised deeply sampled blood TCRbeta repertoires from subjects exposed to, actively infected with, or recovered from COVID-19. Sample metadata almost always included a de-identified subject ID, COVID-19 status, age in years and sex. The prospective study material was composed of cDNA or gDNA derived from T cells, B-cell-depleted T cells, or PBMCs. Where available, HLA class I and class II types were taken from metadata supplied by the sample provider and were not determined by assay-based typing. The repertoires were released in a freely available public database meant as a resource for research on the immune response to SARS-CoV-2.

TCRbeta CDR3 regions were amplified from genomic DNA using the immunoSEQ Assay, a bias-controlled multiplex PCR. The authors' pipeline ran thus. The number of nucleated cells in each sample was estimated from the amplification of reference gene primers within the assay. Sequence reads were collapsed and filtered to measure the absolute abundance of every unique TCRbeta CDR3 rearrangement. For each sample, productive Simpson clonality was calculated by taking the square root of Simpson's diversity index across productive rearrangements. Held by TCRdb, this immuneACCESS table contains in-frame sequences only and omits some clones. Under half of the omission traces to an unresolved V gene where checked; the cause of the rest is unknown. D and trimming come from the DNA, and the V and J calls and clone size come from that table. The sample table holds about 350,000 clones, of which about 90% were seen once. Roughly 5.2% of the sample goes to the ten largest clones.

CDR1 and CDR2, looked up from the germline V gene, are KGHSH and LQKENI. Trimming accounts for 3 bases at V and 7 bases at J, while the number of junction bases matched to no gene is 5. The CDR3, cysteine through phenylalanine, is 13 amino acids long. Of the read, only the CDR3 DNA is kept; its 39 bases are in frame from base 1. This clone came up once. The antigen it recognizes is unknown. No much larger clone is present one base from it, and per-base qualities are unavailable. Enrolling through a virtual design, the prospective study's participants ranged in age from roughly 18 to 90 years and lived across roughly 24 United States geographic areas. In the prospective study, cohorts were assigned on the basis of participant-reported clinical history obtained from a screening survey and a study questionnaire. Recovered participants in ImmuneRACE Cohort 3 were defined as having two consecutive negative NP/OP PCR tests, clearance from a healthcare professional, or resolution of symptoms. In the prospective study, mobile phlebotomists collected whole blood, serum and a nasopharyngeal or oropharyngeal swab from each participant. Additional blood draws and questionnaires over an approximately two-month period could optionally be provided by prospective study participants. Blood samples from the prospective study were shipped frozen or at room temperature prior to DNA extraction.

The investigation overall reported the following: How much clinical and demographic metadata was included differed by source and by participant, and the metadata was provided uncurated.

Sequencing used PBMCs or T cells enriched from blood (not recorded which). The TCR sequence derives from a woman aged 30 to 39 who had recovered from COVID-19. The chain was built from TRBV18 and TRBJ1-2; a stretch of 7 junction bases matches TRBD1. CDR3 reads: CASSPEGAGGYTF. The DNA sequence reads TGTGCCAGCTCACCTGAGGGGGCCGGTGGCTACACCTTC.